A selection of T cell receptor beta chains follows, all from one sample in a study of technical replicates of blood from a handful of donors. Sequencing used immunoSEQ multiplex PCR; TCRdb keeps in-frame clones, though not all of them. The sample contains tens of thousands of clones, 86% of which appear only once. What was sequenced was PBMCs. The receptors originated from a human donor in good health. Some clones in this sample may be carry-over from other donors' samples. CDR3s leave out the opening cysteine and the closing phenylalanine or tryptophan.

>TRBJ2-7|TRBV7-6
ASSPGTGGSYEQY
>TRBJ2-7|TRBV6-1
ASSEIGTGGYEQY
>TRBJ2-1|TRBV11-3
ASSPKPNEQF
>TRBJ2-2|TRBV7-2
ASSLGTSGGRTGELF
>TRBJ2-6|TRBV10-3
ASQGPGANVLT
>TRBJ2-3|TRBV5-1
ASSLALVAGADTQY
>TRBJ2-3|TRBV11-2
ASSLTSGTDTQY
>TRBJ1-5|TRBV6-1
ASSEIRGQGNQPQH
>TRBJ2-1|TRBV2
ASSAQTPKQF
>TRBJ2-1|TRBV18
ASSPGLAGSYNEQF
>TRBJ2-7|TRBV6-1
ASGTGRKYEQY
>TRBJ1-4|TRBV11-2
ASSSPGTGSEKLF
>TRBJ2-7|TRBV27
ARSHSRDYEQY
>TRBJ1-5|TRBV9
ASSKGQSNQPQH
>TRBJ2-3|TRBV5-4
ASSPPGTTETDTQY
>TRBJ2-2|TRBV19
ASTPLAGGPNTGELF
>TRBJ1-2|TRBV30
AWGGQGNYGYT
>TRBJ2-1|TRBV30
AWRKMSGGYNEQF
>TRBJ2-3|TRBV5-4
ASSYVTLAEGTDTQY
>TRBJ2-1|TRBV7-2
ASSLSSLDNEQF
>TRBJ2-1|TRBV5-4
ASSLSGGAFNEQF
>TRBJ1-2|TRBV4-2
ASSQEGPSANYGYT
>TRBJ2-6|TRBV2
ASSRTGLISGANVLT
>TRBJ2-7|TRBV19
ASSRTSGKSYEQY
>TRBJ2-3|TRBV2
VTSGTSRDTQY
>TRBJ1-2|TRBV5-1
ASRGGAGGYT
>TRBJ1-4|TRBV6-1
ASSEAPFWTAKNEKLF
>TRBJ2-5|TRBV7-9
ASSLRMRVVGEETQY
>TRBJ1-4|TRBV18
ASSLAGAHEKLF
>TRBJ2-3|TRBV6-1
ASSDGQGTRISTDTQY
>TRBJ1-6|TRBV7-9
ASSPGQGGSPLH
>TRBJ2-3|TRBV5-1
ASSTGVTDTQY
>TRBJ2-7|TRBV14
ASSQEGPLGTYEQY
>TRBJ2-7|TRBV11-1
ASSLAPSGRASEQY
>TRBJ2-1|TRBV15
ATSRGISSGRTYNEQF
>TRBJ2-7|TRBV7-8
ASSLGTLYEQY
>TRBJ2-3|TRBV5-6
ASSLASVVADTQY
>TRBJ2-4|TRBV29-1
SCDGGHEDIQY
>TRBJ1-5|TRBV10-3
AISDGDKPQH
>TRBJ1-6|TRBV6-4
ASRPGPNSPLH
>TRBJ1-1|TRBV5-1
ASSSITPGQRNTEAF
>TRBJ1-4|TRBV9
ASSEGLSEKLF
>TRBJ1-2|TRBV7-9
ASSMDRVGYT
>TRBJ2-1|TRBV5-4
ASSRWESSYNEQF